Only a few counts were recorded for the clone carrying this T cell receptor (beta chain). Its antigen is not identified. The CDR3 consists of 14 residues. Between the trimmed V and J ends, which lost 3 bases and 8 bases, there was a span of 19 bases. Germline CDR1 DFQATT, CDR2 SNEGSKA (reference sequence). Libraries for TCR beta were made by quantitative 5'-RACE with molecular barcodes. Each CDR3 protein gets one entry after TCRdb re-called the 5' RACE reads with MiXCR. The sample has roughly 450,000 distinct CDR3 sequences; approximately 26% are singletons. The sample belongs to a study of CD8 T cells in ankylosing spondylitis. Study-level points and caveats: Seven to nine highly homologous variants made up a TCR beta motif, and this motif appeared characteristic of ankylosing spondylitis blood.

The chain couples TRBV20-1 to TRBJ1-2; D is possibly TRBD1 (6 bases). The sequenced sample was blood, either unsorted or a sorted T cell fraction (not recorded which). The receptor comes from a male donor with ankylosing spondylitis. This CDR3 reads CSARSRGFRIGYTF. Here the CDR3 DNA reads TGCAGTGCTAGGTCCAGGGGCTTTAGGATCGGCTACACCTTC.